One and the same sample provided the 30 T cell receptor beta chains below, sequenced in a study of vaccination and CD4 T cells after COVID-19. Once obtained from cultured CD4+ T cells, the DNA was sequenced using the Oncomine TCR Beta short-read assay. Via MiXCR, TCRdb re-called the PCR reads, giving one row per CDR3 protein. Among about 20,000 distinct CDR3 sequences listed, under 40% were seen once. What these receptors recognize is not known. Time point here: late sampling 161 to 241 days after vaccination in a few convalescent patients. Indicated treatment: roughly 10-day PBMC culture with coronavirus spike peptide pools or control peptides (ViraFEST assay). The material was CD4+ T cells from blood, cultured in vitro, obtained about 7 months after SARS-CoV-2 vaccination. Receptors were obtained from a human donor who had recovered from COVID-19.

The table lists this clonotype with a few counts. The chain employs TRBV21-1 and TRBJ2-5; the D segment call TRBD1 is taken from the table without a DNA check. TRBV21-1 is shown as a pseudogene. The CDR3 loop spans 15 amino acids. The CDR3 nucleotides read TGTGCCAGCAGCAAAAGGTGTGTGGGGGGAGAGACCCAGTACTTC. It encodes CASSKRCVGGETQYF.

The rearrangement uses TRBV6-1 and TRBJ2-5; D may be TRBD1 (5 bases). The ends were cut back, 3 bases at V and 5 bases at J, with 19 bases in the middle. This CDR3 is built from 16 residues. CDR1 is MNHNS, CDR2 SASEGT, per germline. The CDR3 spells CASSDSPFRASETQYF. For the CDR3, the DNA is TGTGCCAGCAGTGACTCCCCTTTCAGGGCTTCCGAGACCCAGTACTTC.

This CDR3 reads CASSFIAAPYEQYF. For the CDR3, the DNA is TGTGCCAGCAGTTTTATCGCCGCGCCCTACGAGCAGTACTTC. The gene calls are TRBV27 and TRBJ2-7; no definite D call. This CDR3 has 14 amino acids. Germline values: CDR1 MNHEY, CDR2 SMNVEV (reference sequence). Trimming shortened V by 3 bases and J by 2 bases, and 11 bases separated the two germline ends.

This clonotype was seen repeatedly, ten times or more. This sequence joins TRBV15 and TRBJ2-5; D is ambiguous. V was clipped by 1 base and J by 1 base, with 10 bases between them. There are 15 residues in the CDR3. In germline, CDR1 is LNHNV, CDR2 YYDKDF (reference sequence). CDR3 in DNA: TGTGCCACCAGCAGAGGGGGTTGGGGCCAAGAGACCCAGTACTTC. Amino acids: CATSRGGWGQETQYF.

The gene calls are TRBV6-1 and TRBJ1-1, with a weak D call TRBD1 (5 bases). Germline V gives CDR1 MNHNS, CDR2 SASEGT. The CDR3 runs to 16 residues. Trimming cost V 6 bases and J 4 bases, with 21 bases left between them. CDR3 DNA: TGTGCCAGCAGCTTCCCAGCAATGGGGCTGGCCACTGAAGCTTTCTTT. It yields the protein CASSFPAMGLATEAFF.

The V call is TRBV20-1, the J call TRBJ2-1; 10 bases fit TRBD2. Germline values: CDR1 DFQATT, CDR2 SNEGSKA (reference sequence). V gave up 4 bases and J gave up 6 bases; unmatched junction bases: 3. CDR3 length: 13 residues. The CDR3 region is CSATGTSVNEQFF. The CDR3 DNA reads TGCAGTGCTACAGGGACTAGCGTCAATGAGCAGTTCTTC.

This clonotype has more than one count but fewer than ten. CDR3 loop: CASSLVSGNYGYTF. CDR3 nucleotides: TGTGCCAGCAGCTTAGTGTCAGGGAACTATGGCTACACCTTC. This chain joins TRBV7-9 and TRBJ1-2, with D tentatively TRBD1 (5 bases). V dropped 1 base and J dropped 2 bases, with 8 bases sitting between them. The CDR3 sequence is 14 residues long. CDR1 and CDR2 from the germline V gene are SEHNR and FQNEAQ (reference sequence).

This clonotype occurred a few times. This chain joins TRBV5-1 and TRBJ1-1; TRBD1 is a possible D gene (5 bases). Trimming shortened V by 2 bases and J by 3 bases, and 20 bases separated the two germline ends. The CDR3 extends over 17 amino acids. Germline V gene data show CDR1 as SGHRS and CDR2 as YFSETQ. CDR3 sequence reads: CASSFQPPGQYHTEAFF. CDR3 in DNA: TGCGCCAGCAGCTTCCAGCCCCCGGGGCAGTACCACACTGAAGCTTTCTTT.

This clonotype was detected once. The chain couples TRBV6-1 to TRBJ2-1; tentatively, D is TRBD1 (6 bases). V lost 8 bases and J lost 2, with 19 bases in between. The CDR3 covers 16 residues. In germline, CDR1 is MNHNS, CDR2 SASEGT. The CDR3 DNA is TGTGCCAGCCGGTTGGACAGCCGAGCCGCCTACAATGAGCAGTTCTTC. Its protein product is CASRLDSRAAYNEQFF.

This clonotype has a handful of counts. V usage is TRBV20-1 and J usage is TRBJ2-5; 12 nucleotides align to TRBD2. The germline CDR1 and CDR2 sequences are DFQATT and SNEGSKA (reference sequence). V gave up 2 bases and J gave up 6 bases; unmatched junction bases: 19. CDR3 length equals 19 residues. The CDR3 reads CSARSLAGGPGRFWKTQYF. The CDR3 bases are TGCAGTGCTAGAAGTCTAGCGGGAGGGCCAGGTCGCTTCTGGAAGACCCAGTACTTC.

The chain joins TRBV27 to TRBJ2-3; D is perhaps TRBD1 (6 bases). Germline CDR1 MNHEY, CDR2 SMNVEV (reference sequence). The V gene lost 6 bases and the J gene lost 4 bases, with 14 bases spanning the gap. The CDR3 totals 14 residues. CDR3 nucleotides: TGTGCCAGCAGCCCCAGGGGCCATTCAGATACGCAGTATTTT. Residues: CASSPRGHSDTQYF.

Only a few counts were recorded for this clonotype. V is TRBV20-1 and J is TRBJ1-2; no firm D call. Germline CDR1 and CDR2: DFQATT and SNEGSKA (reference sequence). The V end was cut by 0 bases, the J end by 8 bases, with 13 bases between. CDR3 length: 13 residues. CDR3 sequence (DNA): TGCAGTGCTAGAGAAACGGAAGTCCGGGGCTACACCTTC. Its protein is CSARETEVRGYTF.

This chain uses TRBV20-1 with TRBJ2-2; unclear D gene. This CDR3 is built from 14 residues. Germline V gene data show CDR1 as DFQATT and CDR2 as SNEGSKA (reference sequence). Trimming shortened V by 2 bases and J by 1 base, and 8 bases separated the two germline ends. The CDR3, as DNA: TGCAGTGCTAGATTTCCCGAGAACACCGGGGAGCTGTTTTTT. Protein: CSARFPENTGELFF.

The chain links TRBV12-3 or TRBV12-4 to TRBJ1-5; D remains ambiguous. CDR3 length equals 13 residues. With 7 bases removed from V and 6 bases from J, the gap between germline ends came to 13 bases. The CDR3 DNA follows: TGTGCCAGCAATAGGGAGGAAGGTCAGCCCCAGCATTTT. Its translation: CASNREEGQPQHF.

The chain employs TRBV24-1 and TRBJ2-1; 12 bases fit TRBD1. The trim removed 6 bases at V and 8 bases at J, leaving 10 bases unmatched. Germline loops: CDR1 KGHDR, CDR2 SFDVKD. The CDR3 is 16 residues long. CDR3 residues: CATSYRRDRGLDEQFF. CDR3 sequence (DNA): TGTGCCACCAGTTATAGGCGGGACAGGGGGCTCGATGAGCAGTTCTTC.

This clonotype was recorded a few times. This chain uses TRBV6-1 with TRBJ2-7; perhaps D is TRBD1 or TRBD2 (5 bases each). Trimming stripped 9 bases from V and 2 bases from J, with 11 bases between. From germline, CDR1 is MNHNS and CDR2 SASEGT. The CDR3 is 12 amino acids. CDR3 loop: CASRDLTYEQYF. In DNA form, the CDR3 reads TGTGCCAGTCGGGACCTCACCTACGAGCAGTACTTC.

The chain couples TRBV7-9 to TRBJ1-2; 9 nucleotides line up with TRBD1. The junction had 4 bases not matched to a gene; V was cut back by 5 bases and J by 6 bases. The CDR3 consists of 13 residues. Per germline, CDR1 SEHNR and CDR2 FQNEAQ (reference sequence). This CDR3 reads CASSAGQGHGYTF. Here the CDR3 DNA reads TGTGCCAGCAGCGCCGGACAGGGGCATGGCTACACCTTC.

Only a few counts were recorded for this clonotype. The V call is TRBV28, the J call TRBJ1-6; 8 nucleotides match TRBD1. The CDR3 runs 14 residues. Trimming cost V 8 bases and J 7 bases; bases outside gene matches: 7. Germline lookup yields CDR1 MDHEN and CDR2 SYDVKM. In nucleotides, the CDR3 is TGTGCCAGCCTAGTGGGACAGGAGAATTCACCCCTCCACTTT. Translation gives CASLVGQENSPLHF.

This clonotype turned up a few times. The V call is TRBV7-2, the J call TRBJ2-3; D perhaps matches TRBD2 (6 bases). The germline V gene has CDR1 SGHTA and CDR2 FQGNSA. This CDR3 is built from 14 residues. V was pared by 1 base and J by 8 bases, with 13 bases between. The DNA for the CDR3 is TGTGCCAGCAGCTTAGAGGGCGGGGCCCCTACGCAGTATTTT. Residues: CASSLEGGAPTQYF.

The chain couples TRBV7-3 to TRBJ2-5; 7 nucleotides agree with TRBD1. Germline trimming cut 2 bases from V and 5 bases from J; bases unmatched to any gene: 5. The germline V gene encodes CDR1 SGHTA and CDR2 FQGTGA. CDR3 length: 14 amino acids. The CDR3 sequence: CASSLLGGGETQYF. Here the CDR3 DNA reads TGTGCCAGCAGCTTACTAGGGGGCGGGGAGACCCAGTACTTC.

The table lists this clonotype with many counts. The chain joins TRBV20-1 to TRBJ2-7; 7 bases are shared with TRBD1. Germline-derived CDR1 and CDR2 are DFQATT and SNEGSKA (reference sequence). CDR3 length: 12 residues. CDR3 nucleotides: TGCAGCTACGACAGGGATAACCACGAGCAGTACTTC. Its translation: CSYDRDNHEQYF.

The chain is built from TRBV20-1 and TRBJ2-3; no firm D call. The CDR3 has 18 residues. Per the germline V gene, CDR1 is DFQATT and CDR2 is SNEGSKA (reference sequence). Trimming cost V 6 bases and J 0 bases, with 25 bases left between them. The CDR3 DNA sequence: TGCAGTGCCCGAGGTAGTTCGCGACCCAAGGACAGCACAGATACGCAGTATTTT. Residues: CSARGSSRPKDSTDTQYF.

In nucleotides, the CDR3 is TGTGCCAGCAGTAACCGACTAGCGGGAGCGGCCGAGCAGTACTTC. Translating it yields CASSNRLAGAAEQYF. V usage is TRBV6-2 or TRBV6-3 and J usage is TRBJ2-7; 12 nucleotides align to TRBD2. Germline V CDR1 and CDR2: MNHEY, SVGEGT. V was clipped by 5 bases and J by 6 bases; unmatched bases: 8. This CDR3 is built from 15 residues.

This clonotype was recorded a few times. The rearrangement joins TRBV19 to TRBJ1-2; 7 nucleotides match TRBD1. The J segment lost 3 bases and the V segment lost 3 bases, leaving 1 base of the junction unmatched. Germline CDR1 LNHDA, CDR2 SQIVND (reference sequence). The CDR3 is 13 residues long. CDR3 bases: TGTGCCAGTAGTATGGGACAGCACTATGGCTACACCTTC. This encodes CASSMGQHYGYTF.

The rearrangement links TRBV7-6 to TRBJ1-1, with D possibly being TRBD1 (5 bases). Trimming shortened V by 6 bases and J by 0 bases, and 11 bases separated the two germline ends. The germline CDR1 and CDR2 sequences are SGHVS and FNYEAQ. This CDR3 has 14 amino acids. In nucleotides, the CDR3 is TGTGCCAGCAGTCGAGACAGTCTGAACACTGAAGCTTTCTTT. Its translation is CASSRDSLNTEAFF.

This clonotype has more than one count but fewer than ten. The CDR3 spells CATSSSKRAEANYGYTF. CDR3 in DNA: TGTGCCACCAGCTCTTCGAAGCGGGCCGAAGCTAACTATGGCTACACCTTC. V usage is TRBV15 and J usage is TRBJ1-2; D ambiguous. This CDR3 is built from 17 residues. Germline CDR1 is LNHNV and CDR2 is YYDKDF (reference sequence). V lost 5 bases and J 0 bases, leaving 19 bases between the germline ends.

This clonotype was counted only a few times. The rearrangement joins TRBV2 to TRBJ1-2; 10 bases match TRBD1. Germline assignment: CDR1 SNHLY and CDR2 FYNNEI. Trimming removed 6 bases from V and 7 bases from J; junction bases left unmatched: 2. There are 12 residues in the CDR3. CDR3 amino acids: CASRDRGFGYTF. The CDR3 DNA sequence: TGTGCCAGCAGGGACAGGGGGTTTGGCTACACCTTC.

This clonotype was observed a single time. Here the CDR3 reads CASSLEDGAAGTSTDTQYF. CDR3 sequence (DNA): TGTGCCAGCAGCTTAGAGGACGGGGCTGCCGGGACTAGCACAGATACGCAGTATTTT. This chain joins TRBV7-2 and TRBJ2-3; possibly TRBD2 for D (6 bases). Trimming left V 1 base short and J 0 bases short, with 20 bases between. Germline CDR1 and CDR2: SGHTA and FQGNSA. This CDR3 contains 19 residues.

V and J are TRBV10-3 and TRBJ1-1; D not certain. Germline V gene sequence: CDR1 ENHRY, CDR2 SYGVKD. The CDR3 consists of 13 residues. V was pared by 5 bases and J by 2 bases, with 9 bases between. The CDR3 spells CAISQNGNTEAFF. In nucleotides, the CDR3 is TGTGCCATCAGTCAGAACGGTAACACTGAAGCTTTCTTT.

The rearrangement uses TRBV30 and TRBJ1-6; 9 positions match TRBD1. Unmatched junction bases numbered 3, after V lost 5 bases and J lost 10 bases. CDR1 and CDR2 (germline): GTSNPN, SVGIG (reference sequence). The CDR3 length is 12 residues. The CDR3 is CAWGQGLSPLHF. DNA of the CDR3: TGTGCCTGGGGACAGGGGTTATCACCCCTCCACTTT.